These 11 T cell receptor beta chains were sequenced from one sample in a study of blood T cell repertoires in COVID-19 (dated by TCRdb to the early 2020s). Library creation used the immunoSEQ multiplex PCR assay. This is the immuneACCESS table as TCRdb keeps it, with only in-frame sequences that have V and J called. A part of the clones is gone; compared with another copy, unresolved V genes explain less than half, and the rest is unexplained. The sample profile shows 300,000 to 350,000 clones; almost 90% of them were found once. The ten top clones hold approximately 7.3% of the sample. The sample was peripheral blood. The receptor source for this set is a woman in her seventies with COVID-19, enrolled during active disease.

The rearrangement links TRBV10-2 to TRBJ2-1; a possible D gene is TRBD2 (5 bases). Germline V gene sequence: CDR1 WSHSY, CDR2 SAAADI. The CDR3 totals 11 residues. The ends were cut back, 6 bases at V and 6 bases at J, with 6 bases in the middle. The CDR3 region is CASRLVNEQFF. DNA of the CDR3: TGCGCCAGCAGACTAGTCAATGAGCAGTTCTTC.

The rearrangement joins TRBV19 to TRBJ1-1, with D perhaps matching TRBD1 (6 bases). This CDR3 is built from 13 residues. Trimming shortened V by 9 bases and J by 2 bases, and 13 bases separated the two germline ends. CDR1 and CDR2 (germline): LNHDA, SQIVND (reference sequence). CDR3 in DNA: TGTGCCAGCGCGGACAGACCTAACACTGAAGCTTTCTTT. Protein product: CASADRPNTEAFF. The variable domain in full, completed from reference TRBV19 and TRBJ1-1, reads DGGITQSPKYLFRKEGQNVTLSCEQNLNHDAMYWYRQDPGQGLRLIYYSQIVNDFQKGDIAEGYSVSREKKESFPLTVTSAQKNPTAFYLCASADRPNTEAFFGQGTRLTVV.

The chain has TRBV19 and TRBJ1-2; 8 bases are shared with TRBD1. The CDR3 has 13 amino acids. V lost 8 bases and J lost 3; bases outside the gene matches: 5. Germline CDR1 is LNHDA and CDR2 is SQIVND (reference sequence). CDR3 sequence reads: CASGDRGDYGYTF. The DNA for the CDR3 is TGTGCCAGTGGCGACAGGGGCGACTATGGCTACACCTTC.

This chain joins TRBV5-1 and TRBJ1-4, with a weak D call TRBD1 (5 bases). CDR1 and CDR2 (germline): SGHRS, YFSETQ. V was cut by 4 bases and J by 4 bases, with 11 bases left in between. The CDR3 runs 14 residues. The CDR3 loop is CASSMGEVNEKLFF. The CDR3 bases are TGCGCCAGCAGCATGGGGGAGGTTAATGAAAAACTGTTTTTT.

The chain couples TRBV5-1 to TRBJ2-3; 13 bases map to TRBD2. CDR1 and CDR2 (germline): SGHRS, YFSETQ. J lost 2 bases, V lost 0 bases, and 3 bases had no gene match. The CDR3 contains 17 residues. CDR3 DNA: TGCGCCAGCAGCTTGGAAACTAGCGGGGGGGTCACAGATACGCAGTATTTT. Its protein product is CASSLETSGGVTDTQYF.

The rearrangement joins TRBV5-3 to TRBJ2-2; D may be TRBD2 (6 bases). TRBV5-3 is an ORF, with its function uncertain. This CDR3 comprises 17 residues. The germline V and J ends were trimmed by 4 bases and 1 base, with 17 bases remaining between them. The CDR3 bases are TGTGCCAGAAGCCCAAAACTCGGGGGAGAGAACACCGGGGAGCTGTTTTTT. Translating it yields CARSPKLGGENTGELFF.

The V and J genes are TRBV5-4 and TRBJ1-2; 7 bases match TRBD1. In germline, CDR1 is SGHNT, CDR2 YYREEE (reference sequence). V dropped 4 bases and J dropped 2; count of bases not matched to a gene: 11. CDR3 size: 16 residues. CDR3 sequence: CASSKARPDRNYGYTF. The CDR3 DNA is TGTGCCAGCAGCAAGGCCCGCCCGGACAGGAACTATGGCTACACCTTC.

This chain links TRBV18 with TRBJ1-2; D perhaps matches TRBD1 (5 bases). The length of the CDR3 is 19 residues. Trimming removed 3 bases at V and 3 bases at J, with 26 bases between. CDR1 and CDR2 from the germline V gene are KGHSH and LQKENI. The CDR3 DNA follows: TGTGCCAGCTCACCCTCACTTATGATGGGGGGACGGACCGACTATGGCTACACCTTC. Amino acids: CASSPSLMMGGRTDYGYTF.

This clone occurred once. This chain's CDR3 is CASSPTGTGVGTEAFF. In nucleotides, the CDR3 is TGCGCCAGCAGCCCCACCGGGACAGGGGTGGGGACTGAAGCTTTCTTT. The chain uses TRBV5-1 and TRBJ1-1; 10 bases align to TRBD1. Per the germline V gene, CDR1 is SGHRS and CDR2 is YFSETQ. This CDR3 is 16 amino acids long. V dropped 4 bases and J dropped 5; count of bases not matched to a gene: 11.

This clone was found a few times. This rearrangement joins TRBV28 to TRBJ1-5; D may be TRBD1 (5 bases). Trimming cost V 5 bases and J 7 bases, with 12 bases left between them. This CDR3 contains 13 residues. Germline values: CDR1 MDHEN, CDR2 SYDVKM. The CDR3 nucleotides are TGTGCCAGCAGTAGGGGCGCAGGCCAGCCCCAGCATTTT. It codes for CASSRGAGQPQHF.

The rearrangement uses TRBV27 and TRBJ1-2, with no clear D. The CDR3 totals 13 residues. Per germline, CDR1 MNHEY and CDR2 SMNVEV (reference sequence). The V gene lost 0 bases and the J gene lost 11 bases, with 13 bases spanning the gap. Here the CDR3 DNA reads TGTGCCAGCAGTTTATCAGTTGGGAGAGGATACACCTTC. Translation: CASSLSVGRGYTF.